This TCR beta chain was observed in a study of blood T cell repertoires in COVID-19. The overall study: Sites across the United States, Italy and Spain contributed samples from acute and convalescent COVID-19. In each case, the material was cDNA or gDNA derived from T cells, B-cell-depleted T cells, or PBMCs.

This clone was seen a single time. CDR3 length: 12 residues. Between the trimmed V and J ends, which lost 1 base and 5 bases, there was a span of 6 bases. From germline, CDR1 is LNHNV and CDR2 YYDKDF (reference sequence). The assay was immunoSEQ multiplex PCR, and TCRdb's table has in-frame clones only and misses some. The data hold some 250,000 clones, with around 88% observed a single time. The clonotype originates from a woman under 40 who had recovered from COVID-19. This chain uses TRBV15 with TRBJ2-7; possibly TRBD2 for D (5 bases). Sequencing was done on a sample of peripheral blood. CDR3 loop: CATSRGGDEQYF. The CDR3 region has the DNA TGTGCCACCAGCAGAGGGGGAGACGAGCAGTACTTC.